This T cell receptor (beta chain) was found in a study of cytomegalovirus exposure and HLA in healthy donors. Study overall: From donors who were HLA-typed, an early data release held 75 million to 85 million unique TCRs.

Vbeta (60) and Jbeta (13) primers were used in the PCR. Original processing notes: The authors later counted about 80 million unique TCR beta chains, some 9.9 million of them shared. Sequencing used immunoSEQ multiplex PCR; TCRdb keeps in-frame clones, though not all of them. The DNA gave D and trimming, while V, J and clone size come from that table. The sample comprises about 120,000 clones, around 85% of which are singletons, and roughly 4% rests with the top ten. A word on this clone: Its cognate antigen is unknown.

Germline lookup yields CDR1 LNHDA and CDR2 SQIVND (reference sequence). V was trimmed by 5 bases and J by 3 bases, leaving 16 bases between them. CDR3 length: 15 residues. General study points: Rare TCR sequences dominated, though some public TCRs recurred in many donors.

The J gene is TRBJ1-2, the V gene TRBV19; D unresolved. The source of this sequence is a man younger than 30 in good health and CMV-seropositive. Sequencing was done on a sample of PBMCs. CDR3 region: CASSRSPGSHYGYTF. The CDR3 bases are TGTGCCAGTAGTCGCTCGCCGGGGTCTCACTATGGCTACACCTTC.